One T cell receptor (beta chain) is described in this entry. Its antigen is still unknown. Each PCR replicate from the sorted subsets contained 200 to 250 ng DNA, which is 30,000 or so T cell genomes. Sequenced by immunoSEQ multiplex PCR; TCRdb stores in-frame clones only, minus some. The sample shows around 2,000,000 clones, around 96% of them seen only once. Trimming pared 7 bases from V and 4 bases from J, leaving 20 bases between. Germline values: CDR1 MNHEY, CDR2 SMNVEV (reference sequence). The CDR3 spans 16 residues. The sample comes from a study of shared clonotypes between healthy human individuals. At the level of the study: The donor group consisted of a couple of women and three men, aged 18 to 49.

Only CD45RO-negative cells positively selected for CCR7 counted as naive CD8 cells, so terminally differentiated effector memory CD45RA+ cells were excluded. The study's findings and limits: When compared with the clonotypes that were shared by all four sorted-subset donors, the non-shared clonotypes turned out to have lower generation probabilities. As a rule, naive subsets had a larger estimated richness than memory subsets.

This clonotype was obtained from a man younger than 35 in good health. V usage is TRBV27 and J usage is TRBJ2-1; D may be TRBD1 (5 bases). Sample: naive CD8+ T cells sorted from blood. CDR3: CASIGSAGKPYNEQFF. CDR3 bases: TGTGCCAGCATTGGGTCTGCAGGGAAGCCATACAATGAGCAGTTCTTC.